Presented here are 19 T cell receptor beta chains from one specimen sequenced in a study of a mutant IDH1 vaccine in newly diagnosed glioma. Indicated time point: week 35, safety follow-up. Topical imiquimod accompanied each vaccine dose, which consisted of 300 ug of mutant IDH1 20-mer peptide. For these TCRs, the target antigens are not known. Method: immunoSEQ multiplex PCR; TCRdb's copy keeps in-frame clones and lacks some. This repertoire shows over 45,000 clones, 76% found once; its top ten account for 9.5% to 15%. The sequences come from PBMCs, collected from a glioma patient whose treatment included an IDH1 peptide vaccine. The receptors stem from a man aged 40-50 years with glioma.

The J gene is TRBJ2-3, the V gene TRBV7-2; unclear D gene. Trimming removed 1 base from V and 8 bases from J, with 7 bases in between. The CDR3 totals 12 residues. Germline V CDR1 and CDR2: SGHTA, FQGNSA. The CDR3 DNA reads as TGTGCCAGCAGCTTAGTCGTAGTTACGCAGTATTTT. Protein: CASSLVVVTQYF. Full variable domain (remainder filled in from reference TRBV7-2 and TRBJ2-3): GAGVSQSPSNKVTEKGKDVELRCDPISGHTALYWYRQSLGQGLEFLIYFQGNSAPDKSGLPSDRFSAERTGGSVSTLTIQRTQQEDSAVYLCASSLVVVTQYFGPGTRLTVL.

The chain has TRBV27 and TRBJ1-1; the D gene is possibly TRBD1 (5 bases). Trimming shortened V by 0 bases and J by 3 bases, and 17 bases separated the two germline ends. Per germline, CDR1 MNHEY and CDR2 SMNVEV (reference sequence). The CDR3 has 17 amino acids. The CDR3 region is CASSLSPWGGMYTEAFF. In DNA, the CDR3 is TGTGCCAGCAGTTTATCACCCTGGGGCGGGATGTACACTGAAGCTTTCTTT.

This sequence joins TRBV18 and TRBJ2-5; D ambiguous. V lost 4 bases and J 0 bases, leaving 3 bases between the germline ends. Germline CDR1 is KGHSH and CDR2 is LQKENI. The CDR3 has 12 residues. The CDR3 DNA is TGTGCCAGCTCACGAAACCAAGAGACCCAGTACTTC. This encodes CASSRNQETQYF.

The gene calls are TRBV30 and TRBJ1-1; D is unresolved. The V gene lost 4 bases and the J gene lost 4 bases, with 10 bases spanning the gap. The germline V gene has CDR1 GTSNPN and CDR2 SVGIG (reference sequence). The CDR3 extends over 12 amino acids. CDR3 residues: CAWTSPGTEAFF. CDR3 in DNA: TGTGCCTGGACGTCACCTGGCACTGAAGCTTTCTTT.

This sequence joins TRBV4-3 and TRBJ2-3, with 7 nucleotides matching TRBD2. The V and J ends lost 0 bases and 1 base, in that order; junction bases with no gene match: 7. This CDR3 is built from 17 residues. The germline gives CDR1 LGHNA, CDR2 YSLEER. Written as DNA, the CDR3 is TGCGCCAGCAGCCAAGATGGGGCTAGCGGTCGCACAGATACGCAGTATTTT. Translation gives CASSQDGASGRTDTQYF.

The rearrangement links TRBV5-1 to TRBJ2-3; D remains unclear. Trimming stripped 7 bases from V and 4 bases from J, with 16 bases between. Germline V lookup: CDR1 SGHRS, CDR2 YFSETQ. This CDR3 contains 14 residues. The CDR3 DNA reads as TGCGCCAGCGCGTTAGGGTTGCAATCAGATACGCAGTATTTT. Amino acids: CASALGLQSDTQYF.

This chain links TRBV7-9 with TRBJ2-2, with unresolved D. Trimming took off 2 bases at V and 3 bases at J, with 7 bases between the two ends. Germline-derived CDR1 and CDR2 are SEHNR and FQNEAQ (reference sequence). This CDR3 comprises 14 residues. CDR3 in amino acids: CASSLILDTGELFF. CDR3 in DNA: TGTGCCAGCAGCTTAATCCTGGACACCGGGGAGCTGTTTTTT.

This chain joins TRBV6-1 and TRBJ1-1, with unresolved D. The CDR3 covers 14 residues. From germline, CDR1 is MNHNS and CDR2 SASEGT. V dropped 5 bases and J dropped 1 base, with 11 bases sitting between them. The CDR3 loop reads CASSRSAENTEAFF. CDR3 DNA sequence: TGTGCCAGCAGTCGGTCGGCGGAGAACACTGAAGCTTTCTTT.

The chain recombines TRBV20-1 with TRBJ2-1, with D perhaps matching TRBD1 (5 bases). Trimming cost V 8 bases and J 2 bases, with 7 bases left between them. CDR1 is DFQATT and CDR2 is SNEGSKA in the germline V gene (reference sequence). The CDR3 totals 11 residues. CDR3 loop: CSSTAYNEQFF. The CDR3, as DNA: TGCAGTTCGACAGCCTACAATGAGCAGTTCTTC.

This clone was counted only a few times. The chain has TRBV19 and TRBJ1-1; D is ambiguous. Germline loops: CDR1 LNHDA, CDR2 SQIVND (reference sequence). V was clipped by 1 base and J by 1 base, with 13 bases between them. CDR3 length: 16 amino acids. As DNA, the CDR3 is TGTGCCAGTAGTATAGCGGTAAGGCGTAAGAACACTGAAGCTTTCTTT. Translating it yields CASSIAVRRKNTEAFF.

The CDR3 DNA follows: TGTGCCAGCAGCTTAAGGCCGGGAACAGAATATGGCTACACCTTC. It encodes CASSLRPGTEYGYTF. The gene calls are TRBV7-2 and TRBJ1-2; no firm D call. This CDR3 has 15 residues. V was clipped by 2 bases and J by 5 bases, with 15 bases between them. Germline values: CDR1 SGHTA, CDR2 FQGNSA.

This rearrangement joins TRBV28 to TRBJ1-2; D not certain. The CDR3 is 14 amino acids. Germline V lookup: CDR1 MDHEN, CDR2 SYDVKM. V was trimmed by 2 bases and J by 2 bases, leaving 9 bases between them. Here the CDR3 reads CASSLSGFNYGYTF. The CDR3 bases are TGTGCCAGCAGTTTAAGCGGGTTCAACTATGGCTACACCTTC.

V and J are TRBV4-1 and TRBJ2-3; TRBD2 matches at 7 bases. This CDR3 is 22 amino acids long. Germline CDR1 MGHRA, CDR2 YSYEKL. The trim removed 6 bases at V and 7 bases at J, leaving 34 bases unmatched. The CDR3 spells CASSHLTIPSEITAGRQYTQYF. CDR3 DNA sequence: TGCGCCAGCAGTCACCTCACAATCCCAAGTGAAATTACGGCCGGGAGGCAGTATACGCAGTATTTT.

The V call is TRBV4-1, the J call TRBJ2-5; 8 bases align to TRBD1. After removal of 2 bases from V and 5 bases from J, the junction contained 7 bases not matched to a gene. This CDR3 has 15 residues. Germline loops: CDR1 MGHRA, CDR2 YSYEKL. CDR3 sequence (DNA): TGCGCCAGCAGCCAAATTGGACAGGGTTCCGAGACCCAGTACTTC. This gives the protein CASSQIGQGSETQYF.

In its sample, this clone was seen a few times. This chain connects TRBV29-1 to TRBJ2-3, with 7 bases matching TRBD1. The V and J ends lost 8 bases and 11 bases, in that order; junction bases with no gene match: 7. This CDR3 region has 10 residues. Germline CDR1 reads SQVTM; CDR2 reads ANQGSEA. This CDR3 is CSTTTGLQYF. In nucleotides, the CDR3 is TGCAGCACTACGACAGGGCTGCAGTATTTT.

This rearrangement joins TRBV10-2 to TRBJ2-7, with D possibly matching TRBD1 (6 bases). With 0 bases removed from V and 3 bases from J, the gap between germline ends came to 9 bases. Per the germline V gene, CDR1 is WSHSY and CDR2 is SAAADI. The CDR3 loop spans 14 amino acids. The DNA for the CDR3 is TGCGCCAGCAGTGAGTCCGGCAGGGGCTACGAGCAGTACGTC. Protein product: CASSESGRGYEQYV.

This chain joins TRBV10-1 and TRBJ1-2; no clear D gene. The CDR3 totals 10 residues. V was trimmed by 10 bases and J by 6 bases, leaving 9 bases between them. Per germline, CDR1 WNHNN and CDR2 SYGVQD (reference sequence). Written as DNA, the CDR3 is TGCGCCAAGCAGGCGGATGGCTACACCTTC. Translation: CAKQADGYTF.

The chain couples TRBV27 to TRBJ2-7; D may be TRBD1 (6 bases). V was pared by 5 bases and J by 6 bases, with 17 bases between. The CDR3 has 14 amino acids. Germline CDR1 reads MNHEY; CDR2 reads SMNVEV (reference sequence). CDR3 coding DNA: TGTGCCAGCAGTCCGCAGGGGCCCCTGGGCGAGCAGTACGTC. Its protein is CASSPQGPLGEQYV.

The V and J genes are TRBV5-4 and TRBJ2-3, with TRBD1 matching over 9 bases. This CDR3 has 16 amino acids. CDR1 is SGHNT and CDR2 is YYREEE in the germline V gene (reference sequence). The trim removed 4 bases at V and 2 bases at J, leaving 8 bases unmatched. The CDR3, as DNA: TGTGCCAGCAGCCGAAGCCGGGACAGGGCCACAGATACGCAGTATTTT. It yields the protein CASSRSRDRATDTQYF.